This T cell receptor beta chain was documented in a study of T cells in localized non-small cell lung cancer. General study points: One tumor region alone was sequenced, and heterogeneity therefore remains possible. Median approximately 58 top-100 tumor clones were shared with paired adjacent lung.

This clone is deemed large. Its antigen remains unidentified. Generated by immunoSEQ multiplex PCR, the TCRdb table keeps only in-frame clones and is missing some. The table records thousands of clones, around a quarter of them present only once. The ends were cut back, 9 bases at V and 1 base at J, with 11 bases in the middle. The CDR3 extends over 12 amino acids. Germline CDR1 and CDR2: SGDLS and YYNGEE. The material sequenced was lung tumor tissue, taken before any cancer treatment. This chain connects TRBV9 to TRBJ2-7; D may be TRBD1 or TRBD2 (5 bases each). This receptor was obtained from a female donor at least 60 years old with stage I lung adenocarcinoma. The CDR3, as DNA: TGTGCCATCGGGGACGGATCCTACGAGCAGTACTTC. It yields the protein CAIGDGSYEQYF.